This section outlines one T cell receptor (beta chain) sequence together with its context. V lost 7 bases to trimming and J lost 6 bases; unmatched junction nucleotides: 2. Per the germline V gene, CDR1 is SNHLY and CDR2 is FYNNEI. The CDR3 consists of 13 residues. The data belong to a study of blood T cell repertoires in COVID-19. Looking at the study overall: Researchers got acute and convalescent COVID-19 samples from the United States, Italy and Spain.

Original handling: Nucleated cell number was recorded as an estimate derived from reference gene primer amplification. The assay was immunoSEQ multiplex PCR, and TCRdb's table has in-frame clones only and misses some. V and J calls and clone size are copied from that table; D and trimming were computed from the DNA. This table has under 110,000 clones, less than 85% appearing once. The J gene is TRBJ1-5, the V gene TRBV2; the match to TRBD1 covers 11 bases. The receptor was isolated from a woman aged 60 to 75 with acute or convalescent COVID-19. The sample was peripheral blood. The chain's CDR3 is CASKGQGAQPQHF. The CDR3 DNA follows: TGTGCCAGCAAAGGACAGGGGGCTCAGCCCCAGCATTTT.